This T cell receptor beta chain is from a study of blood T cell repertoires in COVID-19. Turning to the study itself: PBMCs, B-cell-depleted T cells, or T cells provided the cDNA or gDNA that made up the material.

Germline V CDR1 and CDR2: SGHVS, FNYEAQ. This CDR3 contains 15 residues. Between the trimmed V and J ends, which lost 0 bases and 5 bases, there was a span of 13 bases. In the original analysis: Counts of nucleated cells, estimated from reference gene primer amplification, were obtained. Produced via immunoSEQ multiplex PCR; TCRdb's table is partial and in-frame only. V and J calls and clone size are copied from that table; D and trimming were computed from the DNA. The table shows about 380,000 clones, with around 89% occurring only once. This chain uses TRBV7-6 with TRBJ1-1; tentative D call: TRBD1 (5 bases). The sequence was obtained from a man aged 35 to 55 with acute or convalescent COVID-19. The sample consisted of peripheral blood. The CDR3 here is CASSLAVNRITEAFF. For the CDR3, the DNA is TGTGCCAGCAGCTTAGCGGTGAACAGGATAACTGAAGCTTTCTTT.